This T cell receptor (beta chain) was recovered during a study of vaccination and CD4 T cells after COVID-19. In germline, CDR1 is SGHTA, CDR2 FQGNSA. Trimming cost V 1 base and J 4 bases; bases outside gene matches: 2. This CDR3 region has 14 residues. On this clonotype itself: Its antigen remains unidentified.

Sequencing of the DNA from cultured CD4+ T cells was carried out with the Oncomine TCR Beta short-read assay. Via MiXCR, TCRdb re-called the PCR reads, giving one row per CDR3 protein. The sample lists approximately 16,000 distinct CDR3 sequences, around 52% occurring once. Treatment indicated: approximately 9-day PBMC culture with coronavirus spike peptide pools or control peptides (ViraFEST assay). The chain combines TRBV7-2 with TRBJ2-5, with TRBD2 identical over 8 bases. The sequence came from a human donor who had recovered from COVID-19. The sample comprised CD4+ T cells from blood, cultured in vitro. The CDR3 spells CASSLGLARETQYF. In DNA form, the CDR3 reads TGTGCCAGCAGCTTAGGACTAGCGAGAGAGACCCAGTACTTC. The entire variable domain, with the rest obtained from reference TRBV7-2 and TRBJ2-5, is as follows: GAGVSQSPSNKVTEKGKDVELRCDPISGHTALYWYRQSLGQGLEFLIYFQGNSAPDKSGLPSDRFSAERTGGSVSTLTIQRTQQEDSAVYLCASSLGLARETQYFGPGTRLLVL.